Each of the 24 T cell receptor beta chains below was sequenced from the same sample in a study of low-dose radiotherapy and immunotherapy resistance in tumors. First-strand cDNA used TRAV- and TRBV-specific primers, covering alpha and beta chains. TCR amplification used 20 PCR cycles, a constant-region primer and a V-primer adapter. TCRdb reprocessed the reads via MiXCR and lists one record per CDR3 protein. This repertoire shows about 7,900 distinct CDR3 sequences, 61% found once; its top ten account for roughly 9.3%. These receptors originate from a human donor with advanced metastatic prostate, ovarian, gallbladder or colorectal cancer (not recorded which). This table probably holds off-target reads from a library built for another chain.

The V call is TRBV28, the J call TRBJ2-1; possible D gene TRBD1, 6 bases. V lost 4 bases, J lost 7 bases, and 11 bases lay in between. Germline CDR1 and CDR2: MDHEN and SYDVKM. The CDR3 is 13 residues long. CDR3 DNA: TGTGCCAGCAGTTATTACAGGGAGAATGAGCAGTTCTTC. It yields the protein CASSYYRENEQFF.

V gene TRBV5-1 combines with J gene TRBJ2-7, with D tentatively TRBD1 or TRBD2 (6 bases each). This CDR3 contains 12 residues. The V end lost 4 bases, the J end lost 6 bases, and 11 bases lay between the germline ends. Per the germline V gene, CDR1 is SGHRS and CDR2 is YFSETQ. As DNA, the CDR3 is TGCGCCAGCAGCGTACAGGGAGGCGAGCAGTACTTC. Translated: CASSVQGGEQYF.

This clonotype has just a few counts. The rearrangement joins TRBV19 to TRBJ1-1, with D unclear. Germline V lookup: CDR1 LNHDA, CDR2 SQIVND (reference sequence). The V end lost 8 bases, the J end lost 1 base, and 11 bases lay between the germline ends. CDR3 length: 13 residues. CDR3 residues: CASAALANTEAFF. CDR3 sequence (DNA): TGTGCCAGTGCCGCCCTTGCGAACACTGAAGCTTTCTTT. Complete variable domain (other parts from reference TRBV19 and TRBJ1-1): DGGITQSPKYLFRKEGQNVTLSCEQNLNHDAMYWYRQDPGQGLRLIYYSQIVNDFQKGDIAEGYSVSREKKESFPLTVTSAQKNPTAFYLCASAALANTEAFFGQGTRLTVV.

The V and J genes are TRBV3-1 and TRBJ2-3; the D is unclear. V was trimmed by 1 base and J by 0 bases, leaving 11 bases between them. The CDR3 consists of 16 residues. Germline CDR1 is LGHDT and CDR2 is YNNKEL (reference sequence). The CDR3 DNA reads TGTGCCAGCAGCCAAGGGACGAGCGCTAGCACAGATACGCAGTATTTT. Translation gives CASSQGTSASTDTQYF.

The chain recombines TRBV6-2 or TRBV6-3 with TRBJ2-5; possibly TRBD2 for D (5 bases). The CDR3 is 15 residues long. V was pared by 6 bases and J by 2 bases, with 16 bases between. Germline values: CDR1 MNHEY, CDR2 SVGEGT. The CDR3 protein is CASRLVLSVQETQYF. CDR3 DNA sequence: TGTGCCAGCAGACTAGTTTTGTCTGTTCAAGAGACCCAGTACTTC.

The chain is built from TRBV28 and TRBJ2-3; D remains unclear. This CDR3 spans 14 amino acids. CDR1 is MDHEN, CDR2 SYDVKM, per germline. V lost 3 bases, J lost 0 bases, and 7 bases lay in between. CDR3 in DNA: TGTGCCAGCAGTTTGATACAGAGCACAGATACGCAGTATTTT. This translates into CASSLIQSTDTQYF.

This clonotype showed up just a few times. V gene TRBV6-2 or TRBV6-3 combines with J gene TRBJ2-7; no firm D call. With 0 bases removed from V and 4 bases from J, the gap between germline ends came to 10 bases. Germline CDR1 MNHEY, CDR2 SVGEGT. The CDR3 covers 14 residues. CDR3 amino acids: CASSYSSNGYEQYF. The CDR3, as DNA: TGTGCCAGCAGTTACTCATCGAATGGGTACGAGCAGTACTTC.

This clonotype was detected only a few times. The CDR3 sequence: CAGSQGGGSGANVLTF. In DNA, the CDR3 is TGTGCCGGAAGCCAGGGGGGTGGCTCTGGGGCCAACGTCCTGACTTTC. The chain uses TRBV30 and TRBJ2-6; tentative D call: TRBD1 (7 bases). Trimming cost V 8 bases and J 0 bases, with 17 bases left between them. The CDR3 spans 16 residues. Germline V gene data show CDR1 as GTSNPN and CDR2 as SVGIG (reference sequence).

The CDR3 DNA sequence: TGCAGCGTTGTGGGTAGCGGGAGCACAGATACGCAGTATTTT. This sequence encodes CSVVGSGSTDTQYF. V is TRBV29-1 and J is TRBJ2-3, with 7 bases identical to TRBD2. CDR3 length: 14 amino acids. The V gene's germline CDR1 is SQVTM and CDR2 ANQGSEA. J was trimmed by 0 bases and V by 4 bases; bases with no gene match: 4.

V is TRBV11-2 and J is TRBJ2-5; 15 bases match TRBD2. The CDR3 sequence is 17 residues long. Germline CDR1 SGHAT, CDR2 FQNNGV. The J segment lost 0 bases and the V segment lost 5 bases, leaving 4 bases of the junction unmatched. The CDR3 sequence: CASSPGTSGGYQETQYF. Here the CDR3 DNA reads TGTGCCAGCAGCCCCGGGACTAGCGGGGGGTACCAAGAGACCCAGTACTTC.

This clonotype was seen more than once but under ten times. The J gene is TRBJ2-1, the V gene TRBV5-1; tentative D call: TRBD1 (5 bases). Trimming took 1 base from V and 2 from J, leaving 10 bases between them. The CDR3 consists of 15 residues. Per the germline V gene, CDR1 is SGHRS and CDR2 is YFSETQ. CDR3 loop: CASSLTGRTYNEQFF. The CDR3 nucleotides read TGCGCCAGCAGCTTGACAGGCCGTACCTACAATGAGCAGTTCTTC.

This chain joins TRBV6-8 and TRBJ1-5; 9 positions match TRBD1. Losses at the gene ends were 6 bases for V and 3 bases for J; bases not matched to a gene: 3. CDR3 length equals 14 residues. From germline, CDR1 is MNHGY and CDR2 SAAAGT. The CDR3 sequence is CASRYRGLNQPQHF. The DNA for the CDR3 is TGTGCCAGCAGGTACAGGGGGCTCAATCAGCCCCAGCATTTT.

This chain joins TRBV28 and TRBJ2-7; tentative D call: TRBD2 (6 bases). V shed 8 bases and J shed 6 bases, with 20 bases lying between them. CDR3 size: 14 residues. Germline CDR1 and CDR2: MDHEN and SYDVKM. The CDR3 protein is CASLSGTYSPEQYF. CDR3 DNA: TGTGCCAGCCTATCCGGGACTTACTCCCCCGAGCAGTACTTC. Using reference TRBV28 and TRBJ2-7 for the parts outside the CDR3, the full variable domain is DVKVTQSSRYLVKRTGEKVFLECVQDMDHENMFWYRQDPGLGLRLIYFSYDVKMKEKGDIPEGYSVSREKKERFSLILESASTNQTSMYLCASLSGTYSPEQYFGPGTRLTVT.

This clonotype was detected only a few times. The chain recombines TRBV4-3 with TRBJ2-7, with D hard to call. Germline V gene lookup returns CDR1 LGHNA and CDR2 YSLEER. CDR3 size: 15 residues. V was trimmed by 0 bases and J by 0 bases, leaving 9 bases between them. The CDR3 loop is CASSQDRLGSYEQYF. CDR3 in DNA: TGCGCCAGCAGCCAAGATCGGCTAGGCTCCTACGAGCAGTACTTC.

Here the CDR3 reads CASSSPSGRSTDTQYF. The DNA for the CDR3 is TGTGCCAGCAGCTCCCCTAGCGGGAGAAGCACAGATACGCAGTATTTT. The chain combines TRBV7-9 with TRBJ2-3, with 10 nucleotides matching TRBD2. The germline CDR1 and CDR2 sequences are SEHNR and FQNEAQ (reference sequence). V gave up 4 bases and J gave up 0 bases; unmatched junction bases: 4. The CDR3 has 16 residues.

This chain connects TRBV5-1 to TRBJ2-7; TRBD1 is a possible D gene (5 bases). This CDR3 is built from 14 residues. Per the germline V gene, CDR1 is SGHRS and CDR2 is YFSETQ. V shed 0 bases and J shed 3 bases, with 10 bases lying between them. CDR3 sequence: CASSLGQGGYEQYF. The CDR3 nucleotides are TGCGCCAGCAGCTTGGGGCAGGGTGGCTACGAGCAGTACTTC. The full variable domain, its missing parts supplied by reference TRBV5-1 and TRBJ2-7, is KAGVTQTPRYLIKTRGQQVTLSCSPISGHRSVSWYQQTPGQGLQFLFEYFSETQRNKGNFPGRFSGRQFSNSRSEMNVSTLELGDSALYLCASSLGQGGYEQYFGPGTRLTVT.

The chain carries TRBV4-3 and TRBJ2-7, with D possibly TRBD2 on 6 matching bases. Trimming took 0 bases from V and 2 from J, leaving 11 bases between them. Per the germline V gene, CDR1 is LGHNA and CDR2 is YSLEER. The CDR3 has 15 amino acids. CDR3: CASSQEIGLTYEQYF. CDR3 coding DNA: TGCGCCAGCAGCCAAGAAATAGGACTAACCTACGAGCAGTACTTC.

V usage is TRBV5-6 and J usage is TRBJ2-5; 11 nucleotides align to TRBD1. Germline lookup yields CDR1 SGHDT and CDR2 YYEEEE. J was trimmed by 6 bases and V by 4 bases; bases with no gene match: 5. This CDR3 contains 14 residues. This CDR3 is CASSAGTGGKTQYF. CDR3 coding DNA: TGTGCCAGCAGCGCCGGGACAGGGGGAAAGACCCAGTACTTC.

The V and J genes are TRBV28 and TRBJ1-1, with D unresolved. Germline V gene data show CDR1 as MDHEN and CDR2 as SYDVKM. Trimming left V 6 bases short and J 0 bases short, with 11 bases between. CDR3 size: 14 residues. The CDR3 reads CASSRGRLNTEAFF. The CDR3 nucleotides read TGTGCCAGCAGCCGAGGACGGTTGAACACTGAAGCTTTCTTT.

The chain combines TRBV7-2 with TRBJ2-6, with TRBD1 identical over 7 bases. The CDR3 sequence is 17 residues long. Germline V lookup: CDR1 SGHTA, CDR2 FQGNSA. V was pared by 4 bases and J by 0 bases, with 6 bases of the junction left unmatched. Here the CDR3 reads CASSSPGQDSGANVLTF. CDR3 bases: TGTGCCAGCAGCTCGCCCGGACAGGACTCTGGGGCCAACGTCCTGACTTTC.

The V call is TRBV7-2, the J call TRBJ2-7; 10 nucleotides agree with TRBD1. After removal of 2 bases from V and 6 bases from J, the junction contained 7 bases not matched to a gene. CDR1 SGHTA and CDR2 FQGNSA come from the germline V gene. The CDR3 loop spans 15 amino acids. The CDR3 DNA reads as TGTGCCAGCAGCTTAAGGGGACAGGGGATGAGCGAGCAGTACTTC. Amino acid sequence: CASSLRGQGMSEQYF.

This clonotype was seen just once. The chain combines TRBV20-1 with TRBJ2-3; 9 nucleotides line up with TRBD2. Germline assignment: CDR1 DFQATT and CDR2 SNEGSKA (reference sequence). With V trimmed by 6 bases and J by 5 bases, 15 bases remained unmatched. The CDR3 totals 16 residues. The CDR3 DNA reads as TGCAGTGCCCCCCGGGCTGCTAGCGGGATTGGAGATACGCAGTATTTT. This gives the protein CSAPRAASGIGDTQYF.

The chain couples TRBV19 to TRBJ2-1; possible D gene TRBD1, 6 bases. Germline V CDR1 and CDR2: LNHDA, SQIVND (reference sequence). CDR3 length: 15 amino acids. V was clipped by 10 bases and J by 0 bases, with 16 bases between them. The DNA of the CDR3 is TGTGCCATCTCAGGGGCCCAAAGCTCCTACAATGAGCAGTTCTTC. Protein: CAISGAQSSYNEQFF.

A few counts support this clonotype. The rearrangement uses TRBV15 and TRBJ2-5; 8 bases line up with TRBD2. Germline loops: CDR1 LNHNV, CDR2 YYDKDF (reference sequence). This CDR3 has 14 residues. V shed 1 base, J shed 4 bases, and the junction held 2 bases outside the gene matches. CDR3 bases: TGTGCCACCAGCAGAGTACGGGGGGGAGAGACCCAGTACTTC. Protein: CATSRVRGGETQYF.